This entry lists 5 T cell receptor beta chains sequenced from one sample in a study of T cells in narcolepsy. Method: immunoSEQ multiplex PCR; TCRdb's copy keeps in-frame clones and lacks some. The repertoire holds under 40,000 clones, with about 85% as singletons. The material sequenced was CD45RA- memory CD4+ T cells from PBMCs. These receptors came from a human donor with narcolepsy.

The genes are TRBV7-2 and TRBJ2-2, with TRBD1 matching 9 bases. This CDR3 region has 15 residues. Trimming took 5 bases from V and 5 from J; bases not matched to a gene: 6. Germline values: CDR1 SGHTA, CDR2 FQGNSA. The CDR3 protein is CASSRDRGWTGELFF. As DNA, the CDR3 is TGTGCCAGCAGCCGTGACAGGGGGTGGACCGGGGAGCTGTTTTTT.

Note on this clone: The germline gene is not matched at one end of the junction; a read error may be the cause. V is TRBV7-2 and J is TRBJ2-1; 9 nucleotides align to TRBD2. Germline CDR1 and CDR2: SGHTA and FQGNSA. The CDR3 consists of 19 residues. CDR3 coding DNA: TGTGCCGGCAGCTTAGCGCAAGGACTAGCGCTCTCCGTAGGCAATGAGCAGTTCTTC. Translated: CAGSLAQGLALSVGNEQFF.

The genes are TRBV7-2 and TRBJ2-7; possible D gene TRBD2, 5 bases. This CDR3 spans 12 amino acids. V was trimmed by 9 bases and J by 2 bases, leaving 11 bases between them. Germline CDR1 SGHTA, CDR2 FQGNSA. CDR3: CASGLPPYEQYF. Here the CDR3 DNA reads TGTGCCAGTGGACTCCCCCCCTACGAGCAGTACTTC.

The chain has TRBV19 and TRBJ2-2; 9 bases are shared with TRBD1. CDR3 length: 15 residues. The ends lost 7 bases at V and 2 bases at J; junction bases unmatched: 5. Germline V gene sequence: CDR1 LNHDA, CDR2 SQIVND (reference sequence). Written as DNA, the CDR3 is TGTGCCAGTACTCAGGGACAGGGAAACACCGGGGAGCTGTTTTTT. Residues: CASTQGQGNTGELFF.

The chain has TRBV28 and TRBJ2-2; D unresolved. Deletions cut 6 bases from V and 4 bases from J, with 12 bases between. Germline V gene data show CDR1 as MDHEN and CDR2 as SYDVKM. The CDR3 extends over 14 amino acids. CDR3 loop: CASRTTAFTGELFF. The CDR3 DNA is TGTGCCAGCAGAACTACAGCCTTCACCGGGGAGCTGTTTTTT. Together with reference TRBV28 and TRBJ2-2, the CDR3 gives the full variable domain: DVKVTQSSRYLVKRTGEKVFLECVQDMDHENMFWYRQDPGLGLRLIYFSYDVKMKEKGDIPEGYSVSREKKERFSLILESASTNQTSMYLCASRTTAFTGELFFGEGSRLTVL.